The 20 T cell receptor beta chains given below trace back to one sample, sequenced in a study of blood T cell repertoires in COVID-19. Data came from immunoSEQ multiplex PCR; TCRdb stores just in-frame clones and leaves some out. Of 51,000 or so clones detected, roughly four fifths appear once; the ten largest clones hold roughly 29%. The sequenced sample was peripheral blood. All receptors derive from a woman over 75 with COVID-19, enrolled during active disease.

The table lists this clone with a count of one. The chain links TRBV6-5 to TRBJ2-1, with D uncertain. Trimming removed 5 bases from V and 7 bases from J, with 9 bases in between. The CDR3 consists of 12 residues. Germline CDR1 reads MNHEY; CDR2 reads SVGAGI. The CDR3 DNA reads TGTGCCAGCAGTCAATATAGAAATGAGCAGTTCTTC. This encodes CASSQYRNEQFF.

The J gene is TRBJ2-1, the V gene TRBV27, with 12 bases identical to TRBD2. Germline trimming cut 0 bases from V and 7 bases from J; bases unmatched to any gene: 7. This CDR3 comprises 17 residues. Germline V gene sequence: CDR1 MNHEY, CDR2 SMNVEV (reference sequence). DNA for the CDR3: TGTGCCAGCAGTTTATCGTATGGAACTAGCGGGAGGAATGAGCAGTTCTTC. It encodes CASSLSYGTSGRNEQFF.

The chain carries TRBV5-4 and TRBJ2-7, with TRBD2 matching 9 bases. The ends lost 2 bases at V and 2 bases at J; junction bases unmatched: 8. Germline V gene sequence: CDR1 SGHNT, CDR2 YYREEE (reference sequence). CDR3 length: 16 amino acids. The CDR3 DNA is TGTGCCAGCAGCTTTTTCGGTTCTAGCGGGGCCTACGAGCAGTACTTC. It encodes CASSFFGSSGAYEQYF.

J is TRBJ2-1 and V is TRBV7-2; 7 nucleotides line up with TRBD1. The J segment lost 10 bases and the V segment lost 4 bases, leaving 10 bases of the junction unmatched. This CDR3 comprises 14 residues. Germline-derived CDR1 and CDR2 are SGHTA and FQGNSA. The DNA of the CDR3 is TGTGCCAGCAGCTACTACAGGGGTGGAGGCGAGCAGTTCTTC. Encoded protein: CASSYYRGGGEQFF.

This chain links TRBV25-1 with TRBJ2-5, with D uncertain. V gave up 7 bases and J gave up 0 bases, with 15 bases separating them. In germline, CDR1 is MGHDK, CDR2 SYGVNS. This CDR3 comprises 15 residues. CDR3 sequence (DNA): TGTGCCAGCACTGACCCCTTGGCCGACCAAGAGACCCAGTACTTC. As protein: CASTDPLADQETQYF.

This chain joins TRBV11-2 and TRBJ1-3, with 9 bases matching TRBD1. Per the germline V gene, CDR1 is SGHAT and CDR2 is FQNNGV. The CDR3 contains 16 residues. The ends lost 1 base at V and 3 bases at J; junction bases unmatched: 4. The CDR3 here is CASSLGGTGIGNTIYF. The DNA of the CDR3 is TGTGCCAGCAGCTTAGGGGGGACAGGGATTGGAAACACCATATATTTT.

The chain has TRBV11-2 and TRBJ2-2; D not certain. Trimming removed 5 bases from V and 7 bases from J, with 8 bases in between. This CDR3 is 12 amino acids long. Germline V gene data show CDR1 as SGHAT and CDR2 as FQNNGV. The CDR3 DNA sequence: TGTGCCAGCAGCACGTGGAGCGGGGAGCTGTTTTTT. Encoded protein: CASSTWSGELFF.

The chain couples TRBV4-1 to TRBJ2-1, with a tentative D call TRBD1 (5 bases). The CDR3 has 12 residues. Germline assignment: CDR1 MGHRA and CDR2 YSYEKL. The ends were cut back, 4 bases at V and 10 bases at J, with 11 bases in the middle. The CDR3 here is CASSRGLREQFF. In nucleotides, the CDR3 is TGCGCCAGCAGCCGGGGCCTGCGGGAGCAGTTCTTC.

This clone occurred once. The chain joins TRBV9 to TRBJ2-7, with D perhaps TRBD2 (5 bases). The germline V and J ends were trimmed by 6 bases and 1 base, with 14 bases remaining between them. Germline V gene sequence: CDR1 SGDLS, CDR2 YYNGEE. CDR3 length: 14 residues. Here the CDR3 reads CASNPGTMSYEQYF. The CDR3 DNA follows: TGTGCCAGCAATCCGGGAACCATGTCCTACGAGCAGTACTTC.

DNA for the CDR3: TGTGCCAGCAGTGGACAGGGGCTGAATGAAAAACTGTTTTTT. Translated: CASSGQGLNEKLFF. The V gene is TRBV3-1 (or the pseudogene TRBV3-2), the J gene TRBJ1-4; 9 bases agree with TRBD1. From germline, CDR1 is LGHDT and CDR2 YNNKEL (reference sequence). V shed 6 bases, J shed 5 bases, and the junction held 4 bases outside the gene matches. The CDR3 totals 14 residues.

J is TRBJ2-5 and V is TRBV6-5; 7 nucleotides agree with TRBD1. This CDR3 comprises 13 residues. V dropped 5 bases and J dropped 4; count of bases not matched to a gene: 4. Germline CDR1 and CDR2: MNHEY and SVGAGI. CDR3 DNA: TGTGCCAGCAGTCACACAGGGGTAGAGACCCAGTACTTC. Its translation: CASSHTGVETQYF.

V gene TRBV12-3 or TRBV12-4 combines with J gene TRBJ2-7; D not resolved. Between the trimmed V and J ends, which lost 2 bases and 6 bases, there was a span of 11 bases. This CDR3 is built from 13 residues. The CDR3 sequence: CASSLYRRLEQYF. CDR3 sequence (DNA): TGTGCCAGCAGTTTATATAGGAGACTCGAGCAGTACTTC.

In this sample, this clone turned up a few times. The J gene is TRBJ2-1, the V gene TRBV2, with 11 bases matching TRBD2. J was trimmed by 4 bases and V by 8 bases; bases with no gene match: 4. From germline, CDR1 is SNHLY and CDR2 FYNNEI. The length of the CDR3 is 14 residues. In DNA, the CDR3 is TGTGCCAGCGAGGGACTAGCGGAATACAATGAGCAGTTCTTC. This translates into CASEGLAEYNEQFF.

V and J are TRBV24-1 and TRBJ2-3; 8 nucleotides agree with TRBD1. Germline V gene data show CDR1 as KGHDR and CDR2 as SFDVKD. The CDR3 sequence is 17 residues long. V lost 3 bases and J lost 5; bases outside the gene matches: 12. The CDR3 bases are TGTGCCACCAGTGATCCGGGATTAAGAGGGACAGGAGATACGCAGTATTTT. Translating gives CATSDPGLRGTGDTQYF.

This chain joins TRBV7-3 and TRBJ2-1, with 10 positions matching TRBD2. Trimming took 5 bases from V and 9 from J; bases not matched to a gene: 7. CDR3 length: 14 amino acids. Germline assignment: CDR1 SGHTA and CDR2 FQGTGA. The CDR3 here is CASSPLGLAFEQFF. CDR3 DNA sequence: TGTGCCAGCAGCCCCCTGGGACTAGCGTTTGAGCAGTTCTTC.

This chain uses TRBV5-1 with TRBJ2-1; 8 nucleotides align to TRBD2. The V and J ends lost 6 bases and 8 bases, in that order; junction bases with no gene match: 16. Germline V lookup: CDR1 SGHRS, CDR2 YFSETQ. The CDR3 length is 16 residues. The CDR3, as DNA: TGCGCCAGCAAATTGCCTAGCGGGTCGAGCTTGGATGAGCAGTTCTTC. This sequence encodes CASKLPSGSSLDEQFF.

This clone was counted a few times. The chain carries TRBV29-1 and TRBJ1-5; TRBD1 aligns across 9 bases. V shed 4 bases, J shed 5 bases, and the junction held 6 bases outside the gene matches. The CDR3 runs to 14 residues. Germline CDR1 reads SQVTM; CDR2 reads ANQGSEA. The CDR3 spells CSVGTGGSDQPQHF. DNA for the CDR3: TGCAGCGTTGGAACAGGGGGCTCTGATCAGCCCCAGCATTTT.

The V gene is TRBV6-5, the J gene TRBJ2-7; possible D gene TRBD2, 6 bases. CDR1 MNHEY and CDR2 SVGAGI come from the germline V gene. Trimming stripped 0 bases from V and 0 bases from J, with 9 bases between. The CDR3 runs to 15 residues. CDR3: CASSYSPGLSYEQYF. In nucleotides, the CDR3 is TGTGCCAGCAGTTACTCGCCGGGACTCTCCTACGAGCAGTACTTC.

The V and J genes are TRBV19 and TRBJ2-7, with 13 bases aligning to TRBD2. Germline V lookup: CDR1 LNHDA, CDR2 SQIVND (reference sequence). This CDR3 has 16 amino acids. The J segment lost 4 bases and the V segment lost 3 bases, leaving 6 bases of the junction unmatched. The DNA for the CDR3 is TGTGCCAGTAGTATGAGGACTAGCGGGAGTGGGTACGAGCAGTACTTC. Encoded protein: CASSMRTSGSGYEQYF.

As to this clone: One junction end does not reproduce the germline sequence, and a read error may be involved. The chain links TRBV19 to TRBJ1-6; no clear D. Germline V gene lookup returns CDR1 LNHDA and CDR2 SQIVND (reference sequence). The CDR3 runs to 13 residues. CDR3 in DNA: TGTGCCAGTAGTATAGGAGAGAATTCACCCCTCTACTTT. Protein product: CASSIGENSPLYF.